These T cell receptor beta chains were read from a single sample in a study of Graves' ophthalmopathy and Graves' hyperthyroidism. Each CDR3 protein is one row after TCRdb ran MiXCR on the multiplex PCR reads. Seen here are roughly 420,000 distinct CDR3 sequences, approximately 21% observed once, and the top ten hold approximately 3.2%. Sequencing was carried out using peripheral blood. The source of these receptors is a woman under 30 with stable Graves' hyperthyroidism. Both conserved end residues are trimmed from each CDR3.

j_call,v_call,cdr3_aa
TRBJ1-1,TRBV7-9,ASSLTGGGNTEAF
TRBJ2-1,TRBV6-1,ASGELAGVSNEQF
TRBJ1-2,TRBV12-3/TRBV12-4,ASSTGLVTDGYT
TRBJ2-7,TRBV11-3,ASSWPKGHWSSYEQY
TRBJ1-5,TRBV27,ASSARGRQPQH
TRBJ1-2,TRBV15,ATSRGVMPYGYT
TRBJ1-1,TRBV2,ASSDTDRTEAF
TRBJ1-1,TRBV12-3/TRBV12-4,ASRPRDRGMRRSTEAF
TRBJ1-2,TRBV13,ASSQRPAHYYGYT
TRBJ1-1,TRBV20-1,SARESGDTEAF
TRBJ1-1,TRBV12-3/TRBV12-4,ASSSHLGAEAF
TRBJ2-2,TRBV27,ASSWASGTALLTTTGELF
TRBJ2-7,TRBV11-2,ASTIGGPLRAYEQY
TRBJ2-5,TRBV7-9,ASSFSGRALETQY
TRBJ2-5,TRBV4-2,ASSQQFGGETQY
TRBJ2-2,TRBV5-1,ASSPGLALFQDTGELF
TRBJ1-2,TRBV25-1,ASTWGDRGIFGYT
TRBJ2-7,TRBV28,ASSRGLAFSYEQY
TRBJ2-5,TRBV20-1,SGRDSYQETQY
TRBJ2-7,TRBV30,AWSVRFRGRAGSEQY
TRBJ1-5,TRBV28,ASRRSRGVLGNQPQH
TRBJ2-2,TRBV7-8,ASSASGTMVPGELF
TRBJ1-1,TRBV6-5,TSSRFTEAF
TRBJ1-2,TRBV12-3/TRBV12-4,ASVNRGRVGYT
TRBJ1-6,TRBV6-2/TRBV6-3,ASSYQASAPLH
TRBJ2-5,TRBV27,ASSLLAGYLETKY
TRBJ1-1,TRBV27,ASGRLPGGALLRATEAF
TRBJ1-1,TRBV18,ASSPVTRNEAF
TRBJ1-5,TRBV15,ATSRDLSQPQH
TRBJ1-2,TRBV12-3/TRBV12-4,ASSPRTANYGYT
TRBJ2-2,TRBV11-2,ASSLQLPTGELF
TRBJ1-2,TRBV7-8,ASSPQRDTMRNGYT
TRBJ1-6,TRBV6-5,ASSWTIGNSPLH
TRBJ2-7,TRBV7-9,ASSVSGQGYEQY
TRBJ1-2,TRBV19,ASSNLLRRRATYGYT
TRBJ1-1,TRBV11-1,ASSLVSGQGNTEAF
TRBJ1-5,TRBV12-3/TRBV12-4,ASSWGKVQPQH
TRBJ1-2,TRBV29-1,SVEDVGRPNYGYT
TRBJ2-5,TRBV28,ASSFPLHTTGGETQY
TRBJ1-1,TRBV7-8,ASSTEAGPMNTEAF
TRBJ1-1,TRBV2,ASFGGTEAF
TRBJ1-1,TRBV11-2,ASSPSAWGARTEAF
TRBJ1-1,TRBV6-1,ASSKIREVPEAF
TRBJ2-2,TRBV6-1,ASRGPGLATGELF
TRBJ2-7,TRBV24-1,ATSDSRTSGSYEQY
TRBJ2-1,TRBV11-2,ASSFSGGGGQF
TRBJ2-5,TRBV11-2,ASSTGLAGGLVRETQY
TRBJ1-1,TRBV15,ATSRGLQGLNTEAF
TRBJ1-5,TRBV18,ASSRWDQPQH
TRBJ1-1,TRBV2,ARNKRTATNEAF
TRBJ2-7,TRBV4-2,ASSQEPGSYEQY
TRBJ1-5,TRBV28,ASRGQGVGNQPQH
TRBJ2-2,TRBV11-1,ASSPGLPNVYSGELF
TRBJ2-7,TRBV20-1,SSSLIGGREQY
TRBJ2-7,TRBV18,ASSDRQGAYEQY
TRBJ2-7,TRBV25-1,ASSGTLRNPYEQY
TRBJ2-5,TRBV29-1,STRGGQGQETQY
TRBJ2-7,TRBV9,ASSEGSTASYEQY
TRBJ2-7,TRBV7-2,ASSLAAGRAGAPYEQY
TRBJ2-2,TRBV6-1,ASRGRDPPGELF